A single sample gave rise to the 27 T cell receptor beta chains below, sequenced in a study of blood T cell repertoires in COVID-19. Repertoires were generated with immunoSEQ multiplex PCR, while TCRdb's copy carries only in-frame clones and drops some. The table records fewer than 350,000 clones, approximately 90% of them present only once. Material: PBMCs or T cells enriched from blood (not recorded which). The receptors derive from a woman aged 60-75 years in a cohort exposed to, infected with or recovered from COVID-19 (not recorded which).

This clone was counted between two and nine times. The V gene is TRBV4-1, the J gene TRBJ2-2, with 7 bases aligning to TRBD2. Trimming at V came to 2 bases and at J to 6 bases, leaving 9 bases not matched to a gene. CDR3 size: 16 residues. Germline-derived CDR1 and CDR2 are MGHRA and YSYEKL. The CDR3 loop is CASSQRAGDVAGELFF. For the CDR3, the DNA is TGCGCCAGCAGCCAAAGGGCGGGAGATGTGGCCGGGGAGCTGTTTTTT.

The rearrangement uses TRBV6-4 and TRBJ2-2, with 11 bases matching TRBD2. Per the germline V gene, CDR1 is MRHNA and CDR2 is SNTAGT. V dropped 6 bases and J dropped 4; count of bases not matched to a gene: 4. The CDR3 is 15 amino acids. This chain's CDR3 is CASSASGGSTGELFF. In nucleotides, the CDR3 is TGTGCCAGCAGCGCTAGCGGGGGGTCCACCGGGGAGCTGTTTTTT.

V usage is TRBV21-1 and J usage is TRBJ1-4. TRBV21-1 is designated a pseudogene. The CDR3 extends over 15 amino acids. CDR3 in DNA: TGTGCCAGCACCGTAAAGGGGAGGGGCGAGGAAAAACTGTTTTTT. Protein product: CASTVKGRGEEKLFF.

The chain has TRBV19 and TRBJ1-6, with D tentatively TRBD1 (5 bases). Trimming shortened V by 3 bases and J by 9 bases, and 12 bases separated the two germline ends. Germline V gene data show CDR1 as LNHDA and CDR2 as SQIVND (reference sequence). There are 14 residues in the CDR3. The CDR3 spells CASSIDSSGSPLHF. DNA of the CDR3: TGTGCCAGTAGTATCGACAGTTCAGGTTCACCCCTCCACTTT.

The V call is TRBV4-2, the J call TRBJ2-7, with D possibly being TRBD2 (6 bases). The germline CDR1 and CDR2 sequences are LGHNA and YNFKEQ. The CDR3 extends over 14 amino acids. Trimming pared 8 bases from V and 2 bases from J, leaving 16 bases between. The chain's CDR3 is CASSSGVPPYEQYF. The DNA of the CDR3 is TGTGCCAGCTCTTCGGGAGTTCCCCCCTACGAGCAGTACTTC.

The chain joins TRBV7-8 to TRBJ2-7; TRBD2 aligns across 10 bases. Germline-derived CDR1 and CDR2 are SGHVS and FQNEAQ. The CDR3 is made up of 15 amino acids. V gave up 7 bases and J gave up 3 bases; unmatched junction bases: 9. CDR3 in amino acids: CASKPLAGVGYEQYF. The CDR3 DNA is TGTGCCAGCAAGCCTCTAGCGGGAGTGGGCTACGAGCAGTACTTC.

This clone was counted once. V gene TRBV7-9 combines with J gene TRBJ1-2; TRBD1 matches at 8 bases. Germline V CDR1 and CDR2: SEHNR, FQNEAQ (reference sequence). There are 17 residues in the CDR3. Trimming cost V 4 bases and J 8 bases; bases outside gene matches: 18. The CDR3 DNA reads as TGTGCCAGCAGCTCCGATCCCGGACAGGGCTCGGAGGGGGGCTACACCTTC. Amino acids: CASSSDPGQGSEGGYTF.

The gene calls are TRBV7-9 and TRBJ1-5; D may be TRBD1 (5 bases). The CDR3 is 15 residues long. The germline CDR1 and CDR2 sequences are SEHNR and FQNEAQ (reference sequence). Trimming pared 5 bases from V and 1 base from J, leaving 12 bases between. CDR3: CASSREGVSNQPQHF. The CDR3 DNA reads TGTGCCAGCAGCCGCGAAGGGGTGAGCAATCAGCCCCAGCATTTT. Together with reference TRBV7-9 and TRBJ1-5, the CDR3 gives the full variable domain: DTGVSQNPRHKITKRGQNVTFRCDPISEHNRLYWYRQTLGQGPEFLTYFQNEAQLEKSRLLSDRFSAERPKGSFSTLEIQRTEQGDSAMYLCASSREGVSNQPQHFGDGTRLSIL.

This clone was detected a few times. The chain couples TRBV6-2 or TRBV6-3 to TRBJ2-1, with TRBD2 identical over 12 bases. The V segment lost 5 bases and the J segment 10 bases; nucleotides outside the gene matches: 15. Germline V gives CDR1 MNHEY, CDR2 SVGEGT. The CDR3 extends over 17 amino acids. CDR3 protein: CASSQNFVVLAGGEQFF. CDR3 DNA: TGTGCCAGCAGTCAAAACTTTGTGGTCCTAGCGGGAGGGGAGCAGTTCTTC.

V and J are TRBV11-1 and TRBJ2-7; D gene uncertain. Germline-derived CDR1 and CDR2 are SGHAT and FQDESV (reference sequence). The CDR3 runs to 12 residues. Trimming removed 5 bases from V and 6 bases from J, with 11 bases in between. Here the CDR3 reads CASSPPWSEQYF. The CDR3, as DNA: TGTGCCAGCAGCCCACCGTGGAGCGAGCAGTACTTC.

This chain joins TRBV5-8 and TRBJ2-1; 11 bases map to TRBD2. The germline V gene encodes CDR1 SGHTS and CDR2 YDEGEE. This CDR3 has 15 residues. Germline trimming cut 4 bases from V and 3 bases from J; bases unmatched to any gene: 3. CDR3 nucleotides: TGTGCCAGCAGCCAGGGACTAGCGGACTACAATGAGCAGTTCTTC. Encoded protein: CASSQGLADYNEQFF.

The chain combines TRBV4-3 with TRBJ2-3; 10 nucleotides match TRBD2. Germline trimming cut 5 bases from V and 2 bases from J; bases unmatched to any gene: 4. CDR3 length: 15 residues. Germline V gene lookup returns CDR1 LGHNA and CDR2 YSLEER. CDR3 loop: CASSASGRDTDTQYF. DNA of the CDR3: TGCGCCAGCAGCGCTAGCGGGAGAGACACAGATACGCAGTATTTT.

A word on this clone: At one end, the junction sequence differs from germline, possibly due to a read error. CDR3 region: CASRRTPRTMYTGELFF. DNA for the CDR3: TGTGCTAGCAGGAGGACGCCAAGGACTATGTACACCGGGGAGCTGTTTTTT. The V and J genes are TRBV7-7 and TRBJ2-2; weak D call: TRBD2 (6 bases). Germline CDR1 is SSHAT and CDR2 is FNYEAQ (reference sequence). CDR3 length: 17 amino acids.

The chain carries TRBV28 and TRBJ1-4; the D gene is possibly TRBD1 (6 bases). The germline V and J ends were trimmed by 5 bases and 8 bases, with 15 bases remaining between them. CDR1 MDHEN and CDR2 SYDVKM come from the germline V gene. The CDR3 consists of 14 residues. CDR3 sequence reads: CASSPGHWEEKLFF. The CDR3 coding sequence is TGTGCCAGCAGTCCGGGACACTGGGAGGAAAAACTGTTTTTT.

The rearrangement joins TRBV7-9 to TRBJ1-2, with D tentatively TRBD1 (6 bases). This CDR3 comprises 14 residues. Trimming left V 3 bases short and J 4 bases short, with 12 bases between. From germline, CDR1 is SEHNR and CDR2 FQNEAQ (reference sequence). The CDR3 DNA is TGTGCCAGCAGCTTGCAGGGGCTATTCTATGGCTACACCTTC. This translates into CASSLQGLFYGYTF.

This clone appeared once. The chain has TRBV9 and TRBJ2-1, with D possibly TRBD2 on 6 matching bases. In germline, CDR1 is SGDLS, CDR2 YYNGEE. The V end lost 3 bases, the J end lost 0 bases, and 13 bases lay between the germline ends. This CDR3 spans 16 amino acids. The CDR3 is CASSGYSGSSYNEQFF. CDR3 nucleotides: TGTGCCAGCAGCGGTTATAGCGGCAGCTCCTACAATGAGCAGTTCTTC.

In this sample, this clone turned up once. V and J are TRBV7-3 and TRBJ2-7; TRBD2 matches at 9 bases. Germline values: CDR1 SGHTA, CDR2 FQGTGA. The ends lost 2 bases at V and 3 bases at J; junction bases unmatched: 5. The CDR3 is made up of 15 amino acids. CDR3 residues: CASSLELAGRYEQYF. The CDR3 DNA follows: TGTGCCAGCAGCTTAGAACTAGCGGGCCGCTACGAGCAGTACTTC.

This clone occurred a few times. The CDR3 protein is CASSSELAGGSAKNIQYF. The CDR3 DNA sequence: TGTGCCAGCAGCTCGGAATTAGCGGGAGGATCGGCCAAAAACATTCAGTACTTC. The genes are TRBV5-6 and TRBJ2-4, with 10 bases fitting TRBD2. This CDR3 spans 18 amino acids. The V gene's germline CDR1 is SGHDT and CDR2 YYEEEE. The junction had 10 bases not matched to a gene; V was cut back by 3 bases and J by 1 base. Using reference TRBV5-6 and TRBJ2-4 for the parts outside the CDR3, the full variable domain is DAGVTQSPTHLIKTRGQQVTLRCSPKSGHDTVSWYQQALGQGPQFIFQYYEEEERQRGNFPDRFSGHQFPNYSSELNVNALLLGDSALYLCASSSELAGGSAKNIQYFGAGTRLSVL.

The rearrangement joins TRBV30 to TRBJ2-1; 11 bases map to TRBD2. This CDR3 has 19 amino acids. Losses at the gene ends were 3 bases for V and 0 bases for J; bases not matched to a gene: 13. The germline V gene has CDR1 GTSNPN and CDR2 SVGIG (reference sequence). The CDR3 DNA reads TGTGCCTGGAGGAGAAGGACTAGCGGGCCACTGAGCTCCTACAATGAGCAGTTCTTC. It encodes CAWRRRTSGPLSSYNEQFF.

The chain couples TRBV27 to TRBJ2-3; maybe TRBD2 (6 bases). The germline V and J ends were trimmed by 10 bases and 3 bases, with 26 bases remaining between them. CDR3 size: 17 residues. Germline lookup yields CDR1 MNHEY and CDR2 SMNVEV (reference sequence). CDR3 coding DNA: TGTGCCAACCCGGAGGGCCATCAACAGGATAGGACAGATACGCAGTATTTT. It is translated as CANPEGHQQDRTDTQYF.

The gene calls are TRBV19 and TRBJ2-3; 12 nucleotides line up with TRBD2. The V segment lost 5 bases and the J segment 5 bases; nucleotides outside the gene matches: 5. CDR1 is LNHDA and CDR2 is SQIVND in the germline V gene (reference sequence). The length of the CDR3 is 15 residues. This CDR3 is CASSDSSGRGDTQYF. The DNA for the CDR3 is TGTGCCAGTAGTGACTCTAGCGGGAGGGGAGATACGCAGTATTTT.

V usage is TRBV28 and J usage is TRBJ2-5; D not resolved. V gave up 10 bases and J gave up 7 bases, with 28 bases separating them. This CDR3 has 16 residues. From germline, CDR1 is MDHEN and CDR2 SYDVKM. The chain's CDR3 is CATLPLPTRGYGTQYF. DNA of the CDR3: TGTGCCACCCTCCCCCTCCCCACACGCGGATACGGGACCCAGTACTTC.

CDR3 in DNA: TGCAGCGTTGGAGGGCAAACCTACGAGCAGTACTTC. Translation gives CSVGGQTYEQYF. V and J are TRBV29-1 and TRBJ2-7; possibly TRBD2 for D (5 bases). The CDR3 length is 12 residues. Germline values: CDR1 SQVTM, CDR2 ANQGSEA. Trimming removed 4 bases at V and 2 bases at J, with 9 bases between.

The chain carries TRBV6-5 and TRBJ2-5, with 7 bases fitting TRBD1. The CDR3 extends over 13 amino acids. Looked up from germline, CDR1 is MNHEY and CDR2 is SVGAGI. V was clipped by 8 bases and J by 3 bases; unmatched bases: 6. The CDR3 sequence is CASSGTVKETQYF. In nucleotides, the CDR3 is TGTGCCAGCTCCGGGACAGTGAAAGAGACCCAGTACTTC.

This clone was seen more than once but under ten times. This rearrangement joins TRBV27 to TRBJ2-2; TRBD2 aligns across 7 bases. V was pared by 10 bases and J by 5 bases, with 10 bases of the junction left unmatched. Germline-derived CDR1 and CDR2 are MNHEY and SMNVEV (reference sequence). The CDR3 extends over 14 amino acids. The CDR3 region is CATWGAGRTGELFF. The CDR3 DNA follows: TGTGCCACCTGGGGAGCGGGAAGGACCGGGGAGCTGTTTTTT.

The chain links TRBV9 to TRBJ2-3; D remains ambiguous. The CDR3 is 14 residues long. The germline V gene has CDR1 SGDLS and CDR2 YYNGEE. Trimming shortened V by 4 bases and J by 1 base, and 10 bases separated the two germline ends. CDR3 nucleotide sequence: TGTGCCAGCAGCCCTCGAAGAGGCACAGATACGCAGTATTTT. Amino acid sequence: CASSPRRGTDTQYF.

The chain carries TRBV5-8 and TRBJ1-3; TRBD1 aligns across 7 bases. The CDR3 covers 14 residues. Germline V CDR1 and CDR2: SGHTS, YDEGEE. J was trimmed by 3 bases and V by 4 bases; bases with no gene match: 4. CDR3 sequence (DNA): TGTGCCAGCAGCCGTACAGGGGTTGGAAACACCATATATTTT. Residues: CASSRTGVGNTIYF.